This T cell receptor beta chain comes out of a study of OX40 agonist ivuxolimab in advanced cancers. Overall study context: Ivuxolimab, an antibody that agonizes OX40 (CD134), was administered to the patients.

Between the trimmed V and J ends, which lost 0 bases and 8 bases, there was a span of 8 bases. The CDR3 sequence is 12 residues long. The germline gives CDR1 SGHRS, CDR2 YFSETQ. Produced via immunoSEQ multiplex PCR; TCRdb's table is partial and in-frame only. There are around 37,000 clones in the sample; 81% occur only once, and around a fifth lies in the top ten. This receptor was obtained from an adult with an advanced solid tumor such as melanoma, head and neck, liver or kidney cancer. The gene calls are TRBV5-1 and TRBJ2-5; D unresolved. The sequences come from CD4+ or CD8+ T cells sorted from blood, collected in a trial of the OX40 agonist ivuxolimab. In nucleotides, the CDR3 is TGCGCCAGCAGCTTGGACCCCACAACCCAGTACTTC. It codes for CASSLDPTTQYF.